Listed here are 28 T cell receptor beta chains from one sample, sequenced in a study of T cell changes during pregnancy in multiple sclerosis. Measured with immunoSEQ multiplex PCR; TCRdb has only the in-frame clones, and not every one. The table records tens of thousands of clones, 91% of them present only once. Sample: peripheral blood, taken in the third trimester of pregnancy. The receptors here all came from a female donor in good health, enrolled as a control in a pregnancy study.

The chain uses TRBV10-2 and TRBJ2-7, with D perhaps matching TRBD1 (5 bases). Germline V gene sequence: CDR1 WSHSY, CDR2 SAAADI. The CDR3 has 14 amino acids. Trimming took 4 bases from V and 3 from J, leaving 13 bases between them. CDR3 coding DNA: TGCGCCAGCAGTGTAACCAGGGCCGACTACGAGCAGTACTTC. Its translation: CASSVTRADYEQYF.

This clone was detected only once. The chain uses TRBV5-1 and TRBJ1-2, with 10 bases that match TRBD1. V lost 3 bases and J lost 4; bases outside the gene matches: 3. From germline, CDR1 is SGHRS and CDR2 YFSETQ. The length of the CDR3 is 14 residues. In DNA, the CDR3 is TGCGCCAGCAGCTCCGGGACAGGGGTCTATGGCTACACCTTC. Amino acids: CASSSGTGVYGYTF. The entire variable domain, with the rest obtained from reference TRBV5-1 and TRBJ1-2, is as follows: KAGVTQTPRYLIKTRGQQVTLSCSPISGHRSVSWYQQTPGQGLQFLFEYFSETQRNKGNFPGRFSGRQFSNSRSEMNVSTLELGDSALYLCASSSGTGVYGYTFGSGTRLTVV.

The chain is built from TRBV18 and TRBJ1-6; D ambiguous. The CDR3 is made up of 14 amino acids. V lost 3 bases to trimming and J lost 4 bases, with 7 bases between them. The germline V gene has CDR1 KGHSH and CDR2 LQKENI. For the CDR3, the DNA is TGTGCCAGCTCACCTCAGGAATATAATTCACCCCTCCACTTT. It encodes CASSPQEYNSPLHF.

The chain carries TRBV11-2 and TRBJ2-3; D is unresolved. The CDR3 totals 17 residues. Trimming pared 2 bases from V and 0 bases from J, leaving 15 bases between. CDR1 is SGHAT, CDR2 FQNNGV, per germline. The CDR3 here is CASSLISWALSTDTQYF. The CDR3 coding sequence is TGTGCCAGCAGCTTAATCTCTTGGGCTCTAAGCACAGATACGCAGTATTTT.

V gene TRBV2 combines with J gene TRBJ2-7; TRBD1 agrees at 8 bases. Trimming cost V 7 bases and J 5 bases; bases outside gene matches: 10. Germline V lookup: CDR1 SNHLY, CDR2 FYNNEI. The CDR3 has 14 residues. The CDR3 is CASTLRTGNDEQYF. In nucleotides, the CDR3 is TGTGCCAGCACCCTAAGGACAGGGAACGACGAGCAGTACTTC.

The CDR3 DNA follows: TGTGCCAGCAGCATAAGACAGGGGCCCAACACTGAAGCTTTCTTT. It specifies CASSIRQGPNTEAFF. The V and J genes are TRBV7-9 and TRBJ1-1; 8 nucleotides align to TRBD1. Per germline, CDR1 SEHNR and CDR2 FQNEAQ (reference sequence). The CDR3 has 15 amino acids. Losses at the gene ends were 5 bases for V and 2 bases for J; bases not matched to a gene: 7.

V and J are TRBV5-1 and TRBJ2-1; 13 bases agree with TRBD2. J gave up 5 bases and V 5 bases, and 10 bases lay outside the gene matches. The CDR3 has 17 residues. From germline, CDR1 is SGHRS and CDR2 YFSETQ. CDR3 sequence reads: CASRRLAGGAGDNEQFF. The CDR3 coding sequence is TGCGCCAGCAGGAGACTAGCGGGGGGCGCCGGGGACAATGAGCAGTTCTTC. Variable domain in full (rest from reference TRBV5-1 and TRBJ2-1): KAGVTQTPRYLIKTRGQQVTLSCSPISGHRSVSWYQQTPGQGLQFLFEYFSETQRNKGNFPGRFSGRQFSNSRSEMNVSTLELGDSALYLCASRRLAGGAGDNEQFFGPGTRLTVL.

CDR3 sequence: CSAGQGGFTRTEAFF. CDR3 DNA sequence: TGCAGCGCGGGACAGGGGGGCTTCACCAGGACTGAAGCTTTCTTT. The rearrangement uses TRBV29-1 and TRBJ1-1; 11 positions match TRBD1. Germline lookup yields CDR1 SQVTM and CDR2 ANQGSEA. This CDR3 has 15 amino acids. J was trimmed by 5 bases and V by 7 bases; bases with no gene match: 12.

V is TRBV6-5 and J is TRBJ2-7; no definite D call. V lost 7 bases, J lost 1 base, and 11 bases lay in between. Germline loops: CDR1 MNHEY, CDR2 SVGAGI. This CDR3 region has 13 residues. CDR3 sequence: CASTDSASYEQYF. As DNA, the CDR3 is TGTGCCAGCACCGACTCGGCATCCTACGAGCAGTACTTC.

The rearrangement joins TRBV27 to TRBJ1-2; the D is unclear. The CDR3 totals 13 residues. Germline CDR1 MNHEY, CDR2 SMNVEV (reference sequence). Trimming shortened V by 5 bases and J by 6 bases, and 13 bases separated the two germline ends. The CDR3 region has the DNA TGTGCCAGCAGTCGAACCCCCGGGAATGGCTACACCTTC. It is translated as CASSRTPGNGYTF.

CDR3: CASSIDSLGGGNQPQHF. CDR3 sequence (DNA): TGTGCCAGTAGTATAGATTCCTTAGGGGGGGGCAATCAGCCCCAGCATTTT. This sequence joins TRBV19 and TRBJ1-5; tentatively, D is TRBD1 (6 bases). CDR1 LNHDA and CDR2 SQIVND come from the germline V gene (reference sequence). V was cut by 0 bases and J by 2 bases, with 14 bases left in between. The CDR3 is made up of 17 amino acids.

Written as DNA, the CDR3 is TGTGCCAGTAGTACCACAGGAGACTCTGGAAACACCATATATTTT. Protein: CASSTTGDSGNTIYF. This sequence joins TRBV19 and TRBJ1-3, with D perhaps TRBD1 (5 bases). Germline V gene lookup returns CDR1 LNHDA and CDR2 SQIVND (reference sequence). Trimming cost V 4 bases and J 0 bases, with 10 bases left between them. The CDR3 contains 15 residues.

This clone was seen once. The chain combines TRBV5-1 with TRBJ1-2, with no clear D. The CDR3 consists of 12 residues. V gave up 4 bases and J gave up 8 bases, with 12 bases separating them. In germline, CDR1 is SGHRS, CDR2 YFSETQ. The CDR3: CASSQDSRGYTF. CDR3 nucleotides: TGCGCCAGCAGCCAGGACTCGAGGGGCTACACCTTC.

The chain combines TRBV7-2 with TRBJ2-1; 15 positions match TRBD2. There are 19 residues in the CDR3. V trimming: 1 base; J trimming: 1 base; junction bases outside the gene matches: 5. Looked up from germline, CDR1 is SGHTA and CDR2 is FQGNSA. The CDR3 DNA is TGTGCCAGCAGCTTAGGGACTAGCGGGGGGGCCGGGTCCTACAATGAGCAGTTCTTC. It is translated as CASSLGTSGGAGSYNEQFF.

The chain recombines TRBV10-3 with TRBJ2-3; 10 bases align to TRBD2. CDR1 is ENHRY and CDR2 is SYGVKD in the germline V gene. The CDR3 length is 15 residues. V lost 3 bases to trimming and J lost 3 bases; unmatched junction nucleotides: 3. The CDR3 sequence is CAISEGLAETDTQYF. The CDR3, as DNA: TGTGCCATCAGTGAAGGACTAGCGGAAACAGATACGCAGTATTTT.

V gene TRBV2 combines with J gene TRBJ2-7; D ambiguous. The germline V and J ends were trimmed by 4 bases and 4 bases, with 5 bases remaining between them. Germline CDR1 SNHLY, CDR2 FYNNEI. CDR3 length: 11 residues. This CDR3 is CASSVSYEQYF. DNA of the CDR3: TGTGCCAGCAGTGTTTCGTACGAGCAGTACTTC.

The rearrangement joins TRBV6-1 to TRBJ1-4; a possible D gene is TRBD1 (5 bases). V was shortened by 0 bases and J by 8 bases, with 13 bases between the two germline ends. This CDR3 region has 15 residues. Germline V lookup: CDR1 MNHNS, CDR2 SASEGT. CDR3 sequence: CASSEARQGGEKLFF. The DNA for the CDR3 is TGTGCCAGCAGTGAAGCACGGCAGGGTGGGGAAAAACTGTTTTTT.

This sequence joins TRBV28 and TRBJ2-7, with 9 bases aligning to TRBD1. Losses at the gene ends were 6 bases for V and 6 bases for J; bases not matched to a gene: 12. The CDR3 loop spans 15 amino acids. Germline V gives CDR1 MDHEN, CDR2 SYDVKM. The CDR3 DNA reads TGTGCCAGCAGCCCAATTAGGACAGGGGTATTCGAGCAGTACTTC. It encodes CASSPIRTGVFEQYF.

The chain has TRBV5-6 and TRBJ2-5; a possible D gene is TRBD2 (5 bases). V gave up 4 bases and J gave up 2 bases, with 24 bases separating them. The CDR3 is 18 residues long. Germline CDR1 SGHDT, CDR2 YYEEEE. The CDR3 region is CASSHRRRQNMGQETQYF. In nucleotides, the CDR3 is TGTGCCAGCAGCCACCGAAGGAGGCAGAACATGGGGCAAGAGACCCAGTACTTC.

The chain employs TRBV19 and TRBJ2-7, with TRBD1 matching over 9 bases. The CDR3 length is 14 residues. Per germline, CDR1 LNHDA and CDR2 SQIVND (reference sequence). V dropped 9 bases and J dropped 2; count of bases not matched to a gene: 8. The CDR3 coding sequence is TGTGCCAGCCGTCCGGACAGGGGAGCCTACGAGCAGTACTTC. This codes for CASRPDRGAYEQYF.

The gene calls are TRBV2 and TRBJ1-3; no reliable D call. Germline values: CDR1 SNHLY, CDR2 FYNNEI. The CDR3 has 15 amino acids. Trimming took 5 bases from V and 0 from J, leaving 11 bases between them. CDR3 amino acids: CASSRAGFSGNTIYF. The CDR3 DNA reads as TGTGCCAGCAGTCGTGCAGGATTCTCTGGAAACACCATATATTTT.

V is TRBV6-5 and J is TRBJ2-1; 8 bases match TRBD2. The CDR3 has 12 residues. Germline CDR1 MNHEY, CDR2 SVGAGI. The V gene end was trimmed by 1 base and the J gene end by 11 bases; junction bases not matched to a gene: 1. The CDR3 here is CASSYFSGKQFF. CDR3 coding DNA: TGTGCCAGCAGTTACTTTAGCGGGAAGCAGTTCTTC.

This chain links TRBV6-1 with TRBJ1-4; 8 bases line up with TRBD1. There are 13 residues in the CDR3. Looked up from germline, CDR1 is MNHNS and CDR2 is SASEGT. Germline trimming cut 3 bases from V and 6 bases from J; bases unmatched to any gene: 0. The CDR3 DNA follows: TGTGCCAGCAGTGACAGGGGGCATGAAAAACTGTTTTTT. It specifies CASSDRGHEKLFF.

The gene calls are TRBV10-2 and TRBJ1-3, with D unresolved. The CDR3 runs to 13 residues. Trimming shortened V by 8 bases and J by 0 bases, and 8 bases separated the two germline ends. Germline lookup yields CDR1 WSHSY and CDR2 SAAADI. The CDR3 DNA is TGCGCCAGCTCGGTTCGCTCTGGAAACACCATATATTTT. It encodes CASSVRSGNTIYF.

V is TRBV7-2 and J is TRBJ2-6; 7 bases are a match to TRBD1. J was trimmed by 0 bases and V by 7 bases; bases with no gene match: 3. This CDR3 is 15 amino acids long. The germline gives CDR1 SGHTA, CDR2 FQGNSA. The CDR3 here is CASNRDSSGANVLTF. The DNA for the CDR3 is TGTGCCAGCAATCGGGACAGCTCTGGGGCCAACGTCCTGACTTTC.

This chain connects TRBV28 to TRBJ2-5; D perhaps matches TRBD2 (5 bases). V dropped 3 bases and J dropped 3 bases, with 11 bases sitting between them. CDR1 and CDR2 (germline): MDHEN, SYDVKM. CDR3 size: 14 residues. In DNA, the CDR3 is TGTGCCAGCAGTTTTACTAGTCCTGAAGAGACCCAGTACTTC. Residues: CASSFTSPEETQYF.

This chain connects TRBV19 to TRBJ2-6, with 10 bases fitting TRBD1. The germline CDR1 and CDR2 sequences are LNHDA and SQIVND (reference sequence). CDR3 size: 18 residues. The V segment lost 6 bases and the J segment 1 base; nucleotides outside the gene matches: 9. DNA for the CDR3: TGTGCCAGTAGATCGTTTGGGACAGGGGCTTCTGGGGCCAACGTCCTGACTTTC. This translates into CASRSFGTGASGANVLTF.

This sequence joins TRBV27 and TRBJ2-7, with a tentative D call TRBD1 (6 bases). Germline V CDR1 and CDR2: MNHEY, SMNVEV (reference sequence). The ends were cut back, 2 bases at V and 5 bases at J, with 13 bases in the middle. The CDR3 has 14 residues. Written as DNA, the CDR3 is TGTGCCAGCAGTTTAATAACAGGGCTCGACGAGCAGTACTTC. It is translated as CASSLITGLDEQYF.